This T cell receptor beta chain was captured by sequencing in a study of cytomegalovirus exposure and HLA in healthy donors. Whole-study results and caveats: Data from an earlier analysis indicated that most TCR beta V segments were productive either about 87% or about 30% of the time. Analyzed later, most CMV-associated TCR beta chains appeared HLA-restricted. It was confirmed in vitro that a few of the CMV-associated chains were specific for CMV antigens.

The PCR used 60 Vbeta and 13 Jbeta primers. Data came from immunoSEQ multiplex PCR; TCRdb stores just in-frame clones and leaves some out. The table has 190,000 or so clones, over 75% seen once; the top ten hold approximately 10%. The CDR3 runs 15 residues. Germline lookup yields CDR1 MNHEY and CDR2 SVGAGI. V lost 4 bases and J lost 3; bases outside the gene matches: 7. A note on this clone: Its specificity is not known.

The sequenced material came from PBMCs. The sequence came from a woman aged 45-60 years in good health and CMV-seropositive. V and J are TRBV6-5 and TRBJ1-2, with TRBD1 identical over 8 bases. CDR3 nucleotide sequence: TGTGCCAGCAGTTCCCGGGACAGGAGCTACTATGGCTACACCTTC. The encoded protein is CASSSRDRSYYGYTF.